A single T cell receptor beta chain is shown here with its context. The DNA is left out, because the CDR3 cannot be placed on it with certainty; the CDR3 is given as TCRdb lists it. With termini counted, the CDR3 has 16 amino acids. Sequenced by immunoSEQ multiplex PCR; TCRdb stores in-frame clones only, minus some. The repertoire holds 2,500,000 or so clones, with approximately 94% as singletons. The sample belongs to a study of shared clonotypes between healthy human individuals. For the study at large: Donors had three CD4 naive, three CD4 memory, two CD8 naive and one CD8 memory plate apiece.

This TCR was recovered from a man aged 18 to 35 in good health. Material for sequencing was naive CD4+ T cells sorted from blood. Subset noted: CD45RA+ positively selected. The chain has TRBV21-1 and TRBJ2-5; the table's D call, TRBD2, has no DNA check behind it. TRBV21-1 is listed as a pseudogene. CDR3: CASILAGGLSPPTQYF.